The clone carrying this T cell receptor beta chain came up many times. Its matching antigen is unknown. The entry originates in a study of blood T cells in healthy people across ages. Using a J-beta primer mix together with a sample-barcoded 5' primer, a second PCR was run for roughly 7 to 11 cycles. TCRdb re-derived calls from the 5' RACE reads in MiXCR, one entry per CDR3 protein. The sample yields about 1.5 million distinct CDR3 sequences, 35% to 45% seen once. The length of the CDR3 is 14 residues. Trimming left V 0 bases short and J 0 bases short, with 6 bases between. The germline V gene has CDR1 SGHTA and CDR2 FQGNSA. Those donating, healthy Caucasian individuals from Russia, were aged roughly 6 to 95. Researchers report isolating at least 6.5 million PBMCs per sample. The amount of total RNA extracted per sample was at least 5 micrograms. Study-wide results and limits: More naive CD4+ cells and higher diversity marked long-lived donors relative to aged donors.

This sequence originates from a woman aged 18-29 years in good health. The rearrangement links TRBV7-2 to TRBJ2-7; D remains unclear. Sequenced input: blood. The CDR3 coding sequence is TGTGCCAGCAGCTTAGCAAGCAACTCCTACGAGCAGTACTTC. Its translation is CASSLASNSYEQYF. The variable domain in full, with the rest retrieved from reference TRBV7-2 and TRBJ2-7, is GAGVSQSPSNKVTEKGKDVELRCDPISGHTALYWYRQSLGQGLEFLIYFQGNSAPDKSGLPSDRFSAERTGGSVSTLTIQRTQQEDSAVYLCASSLASNSYEQYFGPGTRLTVT.